This TCR beta chain was obtained from a study of CD8+ T cells in alopecia areata. Study in general: Treatment of the treated patients consisted of oral tofacitinib, 5 to 10 mg twice daily. Findings and limits, study-wide: Sequencing of scalp samples also includes resident alphabeta T cells from normal skin. Sharing of TCRs across patients appeared less clear than in mice, possibly for HLA-related reasons. Many expanded lesional clones persisted in scalp and blood during tofacitinib treatment.

It was cDNA, reverse transcribed from extracted RNA, that served as the sequencing template. Assay: immunoSEQ multiplex PCR; the TCRdb copy retains only in-frame clones and omits some. The data hold about 140,000 clones, with about 88% observed a single time. As concerns this clone: The antigen remains unidentified.

The sample's treatment: oral pan-JAK inhibitor, 5-10 mg twice daily. This CDR3 region has 15 residues. Per germline, CDR1 SGHTA and CDR2 FQGNSA. V was pared by 1 base and J by 4 bases, with 12 bases between. V and J are TRBV7-2 and TRBJ2-3, with D perhaps TRBD1 (5 bases). The sequenced sample was CD8+ T cells sorted from blood, obtained at week 4, from a patient treated with tofacitinib. The TCR comes from a human donor with alopecia areata. The CDR3 sequence is CASSLDGQGADTQYF. CDR3 in DNA: TGTGCCAGCAGCTTAGATGGGCAGGGCGCAGATACGCAGTATTTT.